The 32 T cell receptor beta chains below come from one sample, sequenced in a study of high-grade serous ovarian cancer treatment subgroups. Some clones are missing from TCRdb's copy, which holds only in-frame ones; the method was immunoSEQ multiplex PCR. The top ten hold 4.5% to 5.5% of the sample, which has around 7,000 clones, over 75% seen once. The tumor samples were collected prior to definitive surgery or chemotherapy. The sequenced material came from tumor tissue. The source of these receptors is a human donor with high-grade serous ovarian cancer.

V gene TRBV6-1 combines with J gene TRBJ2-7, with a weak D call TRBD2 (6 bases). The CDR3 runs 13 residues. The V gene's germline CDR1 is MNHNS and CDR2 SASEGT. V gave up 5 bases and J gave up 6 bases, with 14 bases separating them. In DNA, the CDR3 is TGTGCCAGCAGTCTCCCCGGGGGTATCGAGCAGTACTTC. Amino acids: CASSLPGGIEQYF.

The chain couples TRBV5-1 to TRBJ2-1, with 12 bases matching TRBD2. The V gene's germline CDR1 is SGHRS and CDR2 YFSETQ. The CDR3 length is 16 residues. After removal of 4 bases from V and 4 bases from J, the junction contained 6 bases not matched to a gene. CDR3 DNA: TGCGCCAGCAGCAGTCGACTAGCGGGGGCGTACAATGAGCAGTTCTTC. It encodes CASSSRLAGAYNEQFF.

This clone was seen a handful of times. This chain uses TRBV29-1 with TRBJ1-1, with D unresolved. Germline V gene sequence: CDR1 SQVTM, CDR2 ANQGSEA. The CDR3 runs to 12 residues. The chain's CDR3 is CSSKSGMSEAFF. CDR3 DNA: TGCTCTTCCAAGTCTGGTATGTCTGAAGCTTTCTTT.

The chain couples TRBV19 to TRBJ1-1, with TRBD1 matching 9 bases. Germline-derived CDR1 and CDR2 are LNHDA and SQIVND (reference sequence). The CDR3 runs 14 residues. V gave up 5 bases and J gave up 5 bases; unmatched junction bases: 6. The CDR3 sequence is CASSAYRGRTEAFF. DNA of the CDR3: TGTGCCAGTAGTGCCTACAGGGGGCGGACTGAAGCTTTCTTT.

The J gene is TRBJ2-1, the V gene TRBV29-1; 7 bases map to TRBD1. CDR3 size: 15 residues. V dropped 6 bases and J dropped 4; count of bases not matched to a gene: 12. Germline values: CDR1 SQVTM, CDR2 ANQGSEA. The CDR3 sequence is CSVASPGQRYNEQFF. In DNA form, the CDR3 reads TGCAGCGTCGCCTCCCCGGGACAGAGATACAATGAGCAGTTCTTC.

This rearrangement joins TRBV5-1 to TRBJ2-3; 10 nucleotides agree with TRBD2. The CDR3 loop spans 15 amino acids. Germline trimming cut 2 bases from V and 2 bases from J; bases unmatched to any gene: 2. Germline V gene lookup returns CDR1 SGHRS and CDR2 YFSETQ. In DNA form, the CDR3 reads TGCGCCAGCAGCTTCCTAGCGGGGGCCACAGATACGCAGTATTTT. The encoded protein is CASSFLAGATDTQYF.

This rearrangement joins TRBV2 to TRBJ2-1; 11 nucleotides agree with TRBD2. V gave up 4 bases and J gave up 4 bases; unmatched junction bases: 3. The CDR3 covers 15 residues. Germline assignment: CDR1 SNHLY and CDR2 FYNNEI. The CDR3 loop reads CASSVSGGGYNEQFF. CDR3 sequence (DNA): TGTGCCAGCAGTGTTAGCGGGGGGGGGTACAATGAGCAGTTCTTC.

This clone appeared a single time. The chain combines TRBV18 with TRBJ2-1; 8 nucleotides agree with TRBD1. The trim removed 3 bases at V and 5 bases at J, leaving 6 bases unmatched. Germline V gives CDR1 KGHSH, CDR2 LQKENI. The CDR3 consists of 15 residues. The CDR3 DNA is TGTGCCAGCTCACCGCGGACAGGGAACCACAATGAGCAGTTCTTC. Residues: CASSPRTGNHNEQFF.

The CDR3 DNA follows: TGTGCCAGCAGCTTGTTAGCGGGGGTGCCCTCCTACAATGAGCAGTTCTTC. Protein sequence: CASSLLAGVPSYNEQFF. V is TRBV7-8 and J is TRBJ2-1, with 9 bases aligning to TRBD2. Germline assignment: CDR1 SGHVS and CDR2 FQNEAQ. V was pared by 3 bases and J by 0 bases, with 6 bases of the junction left unmatched. The CDR3 length is 17 residues. Full variable domain (rest looked up from reference TRBV7-8 and TRBJ2-1): GAGVSQSPRYKVAKRGQDVALRCDPISGHVSLFWYQQALGQGPEFLTYFQNEAQLDKSGLPSDRFFAERPEGSVSTLKIQRTQQEDSAVYLCASSLLAGVPSYNEQFFGPGTRLTVL.

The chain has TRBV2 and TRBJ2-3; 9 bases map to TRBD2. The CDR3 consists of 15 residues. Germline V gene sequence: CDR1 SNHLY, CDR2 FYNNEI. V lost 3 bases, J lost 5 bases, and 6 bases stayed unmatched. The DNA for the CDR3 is TGTGCCAGCAGTGAGGGCGGGGGGGCCGGAGATACGCAGTATTTT. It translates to CASSEGGGAGDTQYF.

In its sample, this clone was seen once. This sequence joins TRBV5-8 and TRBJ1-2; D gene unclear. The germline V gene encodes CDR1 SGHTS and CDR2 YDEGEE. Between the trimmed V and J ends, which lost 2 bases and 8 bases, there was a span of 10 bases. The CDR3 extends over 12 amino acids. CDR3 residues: CASSFYGRGYTF. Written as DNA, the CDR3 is TGTGCCAGCAGCTTCTACGGCCGCGGCTACACCTTC.

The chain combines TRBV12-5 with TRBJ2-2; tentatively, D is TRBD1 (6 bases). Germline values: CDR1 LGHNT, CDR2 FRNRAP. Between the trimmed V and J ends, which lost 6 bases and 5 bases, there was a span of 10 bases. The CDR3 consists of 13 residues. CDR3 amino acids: CASGQGNTGELFF. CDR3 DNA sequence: TGTGCTAGTGGCCAGGGGAATACCGGGGAGCTGTTTTTT.

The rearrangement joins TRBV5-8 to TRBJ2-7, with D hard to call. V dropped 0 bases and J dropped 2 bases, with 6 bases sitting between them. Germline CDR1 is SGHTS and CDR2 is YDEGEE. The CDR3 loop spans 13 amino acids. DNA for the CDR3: TGTGCCAGCAGCTTGGGCCCTACCTACGAGCAGTACTTC. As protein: CASSLGPTYEQYF.

CDR3 nucleotide sequence: TGCGCCAGCAGCTACCCCCTGGACAAGAACACCGGGGAGCTGTTTTTT. Its translation is CASSYPLDKNTGELFF. This chain connects TRBV5-1 to TRBJ2-2; tentatively, D is TRBD1 (5 bases). CDR3 length: 16 amino acids. CDR1 and CDR2 from the germline V gene are SGHRS and YFSETQ. Deletions cut 3 bases from V and 1 base from J, with 13 bases between.

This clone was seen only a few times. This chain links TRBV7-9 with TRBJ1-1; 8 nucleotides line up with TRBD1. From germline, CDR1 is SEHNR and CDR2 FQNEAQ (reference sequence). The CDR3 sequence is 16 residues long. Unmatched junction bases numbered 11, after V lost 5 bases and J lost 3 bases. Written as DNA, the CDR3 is TGTGCCAGCAGCGGACCCCAGGGGGCTCGGGACACTGAAGCTTTCTTT. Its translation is CASSGPQGARDTEAFF.

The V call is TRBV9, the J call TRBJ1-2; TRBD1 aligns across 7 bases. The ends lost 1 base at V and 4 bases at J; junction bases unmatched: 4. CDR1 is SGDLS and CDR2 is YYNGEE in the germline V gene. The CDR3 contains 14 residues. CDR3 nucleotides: TGTGCCAGCAGCGTAACTGACAGGGTCTATGGCTACACCTTC. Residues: CASSVTDRVYGYTF.

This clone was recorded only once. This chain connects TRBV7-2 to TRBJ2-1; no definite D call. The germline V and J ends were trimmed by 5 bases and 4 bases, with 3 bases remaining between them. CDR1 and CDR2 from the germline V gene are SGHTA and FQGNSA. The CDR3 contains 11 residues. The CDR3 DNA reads TGTGCCAGCAGCGGATACAATGAGCAGTTCTTC. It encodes CASSGYNEQFF.

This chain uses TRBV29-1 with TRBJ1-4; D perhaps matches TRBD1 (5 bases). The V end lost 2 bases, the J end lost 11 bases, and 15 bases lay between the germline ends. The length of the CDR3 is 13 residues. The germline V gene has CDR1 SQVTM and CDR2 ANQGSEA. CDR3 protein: CSVETGPLGKLFF. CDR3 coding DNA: TGCAGCGTTGAAACAGGACCTCTGGGGAAACTGTTTTTT.

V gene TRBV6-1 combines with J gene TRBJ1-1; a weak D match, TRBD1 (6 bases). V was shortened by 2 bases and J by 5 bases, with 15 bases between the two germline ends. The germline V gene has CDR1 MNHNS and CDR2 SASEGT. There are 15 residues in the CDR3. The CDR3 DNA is TGTGCCAGCAGTGAACAGCGGGGGGCCATGACTGAAGCTTTCTTT. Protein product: CASSEQRGAMTEAFF.

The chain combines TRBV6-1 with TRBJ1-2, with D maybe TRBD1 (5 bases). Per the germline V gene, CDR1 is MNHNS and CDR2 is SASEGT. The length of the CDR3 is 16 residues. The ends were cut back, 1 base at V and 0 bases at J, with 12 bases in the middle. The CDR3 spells CASSEGGSFSNYGYTF. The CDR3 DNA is TGTGCCAGCAGTGAAGGGGGCAGTTTCTCTAACTATGGCTACACCTTC.

CDR3: CASSPPPRVNTIYF. The DNA of the CDR3 is TGTGCCAGCTCACCACCTCCCAGGGTCAACACCATATATTTT. The chain uses TRBV18 and TRBJ1-3, with D maybe TRBD1 (5 bases). This CDR3 has 14 amino acids. V was clipped by 0 bases and J by 7 bases, with 10 bases between them. Germline values: CDR1 KGHSH, CDR2 LQKENI. The variable domain in full, completed from reference TRBV18 and TRBJ1-3, reads NAGVMQNPRHLVRRRGQEARLRCSPMKGHSHVYWYRQLPEEGLKFMVYLQKENIIDESGMPKERFSAEFPKEGPSILRIQQVVRGDSAAYFCASSPPPRVNTIYFGEGSWLTVV.

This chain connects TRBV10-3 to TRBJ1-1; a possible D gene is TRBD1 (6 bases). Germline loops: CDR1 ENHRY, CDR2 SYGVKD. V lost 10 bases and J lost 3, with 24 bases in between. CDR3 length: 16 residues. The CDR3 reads CATGPGGAFRDTEAFF. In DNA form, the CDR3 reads TGTGCCACCGGCCCCGGGGGGGCATTCCGGGACACTGAAGCTTTCTTT.

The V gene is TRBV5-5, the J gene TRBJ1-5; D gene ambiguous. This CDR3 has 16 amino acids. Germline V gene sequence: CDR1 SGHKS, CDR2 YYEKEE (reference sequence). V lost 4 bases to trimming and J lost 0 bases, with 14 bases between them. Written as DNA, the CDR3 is TGTGCCAGCAGCATGCCAGGAGGCGGTAGCAATCAGCCCCAGCATTTT. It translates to CASSMPGGGSNQPQHF.

CDR3 residues: CATATTGAPGTEAFF. For the CDR3, the DNA is TGCGCCACCGCGACCACAGGGGCCCCGGGCACTGAAGCTTTCTTT. The chain links TRBV5-1 to TRBJ1-1; TRBD1 aligns across 7 bases. Germline V CDR1 and CDR2: SGHRS, YFSETQ. The CDR3 is made up of 15 amino acids. Losses at the gene ends were 9 bases for V and 4 bases for J; bases not matched to a gene: 15.

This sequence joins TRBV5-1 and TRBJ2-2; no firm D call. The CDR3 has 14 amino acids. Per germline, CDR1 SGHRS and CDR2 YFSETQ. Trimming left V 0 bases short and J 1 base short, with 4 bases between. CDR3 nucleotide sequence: TGCGCCAGCAGCTTGGACAGGAACACCGGGGAGCTGTTTTTT. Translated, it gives CASSLDRNTGELFF. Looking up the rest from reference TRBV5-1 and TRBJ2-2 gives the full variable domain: KAGVTQTPRYLIKTRGQQVTLSCSPISGHRSVSWYQQTPGQGLQFLFEYFSETQRNKGNFPGRFSGRQFSNSRSEMNVSTLELGDSALYLCASSLDRNTGELFFGEGSRLTVL.

The CDR3 DNA reads as TGCAGCGTTCTGACCTTAACAATAACCAGCACAGATACGCAGTATTTT. It translates to CSVLTLTITSTDTQYF. V is TRBV29-1 and J is TRBJ2-3, with D unclear. In germline, CDR1 is SQVTM, CDR2 ANQGSEA. Trimming stripped 5 bases from V and 0 bases from J, with 18 bases between. The CDR3 sequence is 16 residues long.

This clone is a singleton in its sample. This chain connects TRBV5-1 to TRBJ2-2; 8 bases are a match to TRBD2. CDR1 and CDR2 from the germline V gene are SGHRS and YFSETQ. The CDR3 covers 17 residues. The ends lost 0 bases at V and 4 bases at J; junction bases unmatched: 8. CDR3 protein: CASSLAGRGGPTGELFF. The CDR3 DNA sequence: TGCGCCAGCAGCTTGGCCGGTCGGGGGGGCCCCACCGGGGAGCTGTTTTTT.

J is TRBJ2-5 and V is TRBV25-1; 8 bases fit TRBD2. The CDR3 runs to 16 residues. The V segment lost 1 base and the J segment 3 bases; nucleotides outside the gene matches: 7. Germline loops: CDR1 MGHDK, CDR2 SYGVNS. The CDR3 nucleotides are TGTGCCAGCAGTGAATGGGGCGGGGGGACGAAAGAGACCCAGTACTTC. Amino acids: CASSEWGGGTKETQYF.

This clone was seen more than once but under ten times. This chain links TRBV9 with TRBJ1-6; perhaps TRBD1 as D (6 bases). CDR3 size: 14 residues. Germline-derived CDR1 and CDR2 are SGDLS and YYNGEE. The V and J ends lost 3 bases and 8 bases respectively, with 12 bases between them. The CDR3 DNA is TGTGCCAGCAGCGGAGGGGGGACGTATTCACCCCTCCACTTT. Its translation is CASSGGGTYSPLHF. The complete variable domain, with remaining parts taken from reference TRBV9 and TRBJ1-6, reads DSGVTQTPKHLITATGQRVTLRCSPRSGDLSVYWYQQSLDQGLQFLIQYYNGEERAKGNILERFSAQQFPDLHSELNLSSLELGDSALYFCASSGGGTYSPLHFGNGTRLTVT.

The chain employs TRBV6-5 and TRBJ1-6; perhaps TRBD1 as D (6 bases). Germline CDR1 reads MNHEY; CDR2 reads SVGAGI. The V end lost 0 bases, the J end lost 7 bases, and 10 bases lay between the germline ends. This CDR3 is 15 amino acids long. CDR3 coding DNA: TGTGCCAGCAGTTACTCGTCAGGGGACAATTCACCCCTCCACTTT. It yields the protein CASSYSSGDNSPLHF.

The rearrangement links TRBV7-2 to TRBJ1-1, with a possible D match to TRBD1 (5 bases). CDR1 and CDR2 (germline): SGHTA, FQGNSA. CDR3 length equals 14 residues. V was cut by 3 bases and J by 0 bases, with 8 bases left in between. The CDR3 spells CASSFQGLNTEAFF. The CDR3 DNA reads TGTGCCAGCAGCTTCCAGGGTCTGAACACTGAAGCTTTCTTT.

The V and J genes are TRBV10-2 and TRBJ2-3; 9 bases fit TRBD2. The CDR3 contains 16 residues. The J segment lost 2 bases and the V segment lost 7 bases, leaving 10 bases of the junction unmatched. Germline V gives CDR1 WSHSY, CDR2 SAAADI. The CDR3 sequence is CASTDPAGGITDTQYF. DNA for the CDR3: TGCGCCAGCACCGACCCCGCGGGGGGGATCACAGATACGCAGTATTTT.